A few counts support the clone carrying this T cell receptor beta chain. In germline, CDR1 is MGHRA, CDR2 YSYEKL. The ends lost 3 bases at V and 2 bases at J; junction bases unmatched: 4. This CDR3 has 14 amino acids. The data were taken from a study of T cells after yellow fever vaccination. They built TCR cDNA with 5'RACE template switching, a step that put in a universal primer site and UMIs. A single record per CDR3 protein comes from TCRdb applying MiXCR to the 5' RACE reads. The data hold 300,000 to 400,000 distinct CDR3 sequences, with approximately 4.2% observed a single time. Sequenced here: PBMCs, sampled 5 days after the yellow fever booster vaccination. The rearrangement joins TRBV4-1 to TRBJ2-7; 7 positions agree with TRBD2. This receptor was obtained from a man between 18 and 29 years old who received the YFV17D yellow fever vaccine. The CDR3 spells CASSQAGLTYEQYF. Here the CDR3 DNA reads TGCGCCAGCAGCCAGGCGGGACTAACCTACGAGCAGTACTTC.